Given below is one T cell receptor beta chain in context. What it binds is unknown. This sample was taken from a study of blood T cells in healthy people across ages. Overall study results and limits: Diversity was higher, and naive CD4+ cells more numerous, in long-lived donors than in aged donors.

Combining a sample-barcoded 5' primer with a J-beta primer mix, a second PCR ran for 7 to 11 cycles. Each CDR3 protein gets one entry after TCRdb re-called the 5' RACE reads with MiXCR. The repertoire holds fewer than 1,200,000 distinct CDR3 sequences, under 30% seen once, with less than 0.75% in the top ten. This CDR3 contains 20 residues. J gave up 7 bases and V 0 bases, and 23 bases lay outside the gene matches. The germline V gene has CDR1 DFQATT and CDR2 SNEGSKA (reference sequence). This same sample was also taken into another study, of T cells of mothers and their children.

This TCR came from a girl aged 2 to 9 in good health. Sequencing was carried out using blood. The chain recombines TRBV20-1 with TRBJ1-2, with 10 bases that match TRBD1. The CDR3 is CSARDLVDRGPNPYRGGYTF. The CDR3 DNA sequence: TGCAGTGCTAGAGATCTAGTCGACAGGGGGCCCAATCCCTACCGGGGTGGCTACACCTTC.